This T cell receptor (beta chain) was sequenced for a study of shared clonotypes between healthy human individuals. Without sorting, samples used 90 million or so PBMCs for genomic DNA. The germline CDR1 and CDR2 sequences are MDHEN and SYDVKM. The CDR3 length is 16 residues. V shed 8 bases, J shed 0 bases, and the junction held 7 bases outside the gene matches. At deep level, the assay was performed. Unsorted PBMC DNA went through sequencing on ten immunoSEQ deep assay plates. Authors' methods: Filtering was not the same, since immunoSEQ gave junction-only sequences without quality scores. The table came from immunoSEQ multiplex PCR; TCRdb's copy has only in-frame clones and leaves some out. D and trimming come from the DNA, and the V and J calls and clone size come from that table. The table records more than 450,000 clones, less than 85% of them present only once.

The specimen sequenced was PBMCs. The V call is TRBV28, the J call TRBJ2-1; TRBD2 aligns across 10 bases. The sequence was collected from a middle-aged woman in good health. Some clones in this sample may be carry-over from other donors' samples. The CDR3 protein is CASGPSGRGSYNEQFF. CDR3 in DNA: TGTGCCAGCGGACCTAGCGGGAGAGGCTCCTACAATGAGCAGTTCTTC.